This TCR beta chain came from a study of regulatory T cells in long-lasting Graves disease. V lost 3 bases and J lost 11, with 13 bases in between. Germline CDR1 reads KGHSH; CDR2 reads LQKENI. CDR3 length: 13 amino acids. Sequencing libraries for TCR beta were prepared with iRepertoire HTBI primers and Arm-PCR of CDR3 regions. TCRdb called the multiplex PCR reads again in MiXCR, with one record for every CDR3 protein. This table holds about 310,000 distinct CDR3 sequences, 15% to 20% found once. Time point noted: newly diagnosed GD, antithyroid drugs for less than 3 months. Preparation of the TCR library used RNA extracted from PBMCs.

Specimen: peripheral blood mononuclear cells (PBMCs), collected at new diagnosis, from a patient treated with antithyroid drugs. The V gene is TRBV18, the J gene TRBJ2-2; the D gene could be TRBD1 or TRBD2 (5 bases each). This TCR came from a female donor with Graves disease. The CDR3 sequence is CASSPRDGPELFF. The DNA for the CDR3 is TGTGCCAGCTCACCTAGGGACGGTCCCGAGCTGTTTTTT.